This TCR beta chain stems from a study of shared clonotypes between healthy human individuals. Healthy HIV-negative adults without recent acute infections or vaccinations served as donors. Several immunoSEQ plates held equal portions of the genomic DNA taken from each subset. Repertoires were generated with immunoSEQ multiplex PCR, while TCRdb's copy carries only in-frame clones and drops some. The sample has roughly 1 million clones; approximately 68% are singletons. Per germline, CDR1 SGHRS and CDR2 YFSETQ. CDR3 length: 15 amino acids. V lost 0 bases and J 7 bases, leaving 13 bases between the germline ends.

The sample taken for sequencing was memory CD4+ T cells sorted from blood. Subset noted: CD45RA-negative fraction. The sequence came from a man aged 18 to 29 in good health. The chain couples TRBV5-1 to TRBJ1-4; weak D call: TRBD1 (5 bases). CDR3 DNA: TGCGCCAGCAGCTTGGAATCGGGACCGGGTGAAAAACTGTTTTTT. The encoded protein is CASSLESGPGEKLFF.